The clone carrying this T cell receptor beta chain was counted at least ten times. The target antigen is unknown. The sample belongs to a study of molecular identifiers for immune sequencing clone quantification. About the study: The replicate experiment used RNA from about 21,000 or 97,000 naive CD8 cells. This RNA was split into five aliquots, and four of them were sequenced. Study-level points and caveats: Spiked-in Jurkat TCR RNA corresponding to one cell was reported as detectable against 750,000 to 1,000,000 naive cells.

Naive CD8 T cells were FACS-sorted by CD8+CD4-CCR7+CD45RA+ markers. Each CDR3 protein is one row after TCRdb ran MiXCR on the PCR reads. Here the sample spans about 320,000 distinct CDR3 sequences, about a fifth being singletons. CDR3 length equals 14 residues. From germline, CDR1 is SGDLS and CDR2 YYNGEE. V was shortened by 2 bases and J by 6 bases, with 11 bases between the two germline ends. The sequenced sample consisted of naive CD8+ T cells from blood, with Jurkat cell RNA spiked in. Indicated subset: FACS-sorted CD8+CD4-CCR7+CD45RA+ naive T cells. The rearrangement links TRBV9 to TRBJ1-4, with D possibly being TRBD1 (5 bases). The clonotype was recovered from a human donor in good health. Some libraries in this study had Jurkat cell RNA spiked in. In DNA form, the CDR3 reads TGTGCCAGCAGCGTTGGGGGATCTGATGAAAAACTGTTTTTT. It codes for CASSVGGSDEKLFF.